This T cell receptor (beta chain) was recorded in a study of T-cell reconstitution after alpha-beta-depleted transplantation in children. Construction of the TCRbeta library involved unique molecular identifiers. MiXCR was run by TCRdb on the PCR reads, yielding one entry per CDR3 protein. The sample lists about 610,000 distinct CDR3 sequences, about 10% occurring once. Only a few counts were recorded for this clonotype. The CDR3 extends over 15 amino acids. Germline CDR1 is SGHDT and CDR2 is YYEEEE. V was trimmed by 1 base and J by 3 bases, leaving 13 bases between them. The chain is built from TRBV5-6 and TRBJ2-5, with D hard to call. The source material was PBMCs from the stem cell graft donor, sampled from the stem cell graft. This clonotype was sampled from a human donor who donated a stem cell graft to a child with acute myeloid leukemia. CDR3 protein: CASSLSIGPKETQYF. CDR3 nucleotide sequence: TGTGCCAGCAGCTTGAGTATCGGGCCCAAAGAGACCCAGTACTTC.